Each of the 27 T cell receptor beta chains below was sequenced from the same sample in a study of CD8 T cells in Susac syndrome. RNA amounts of roughly 0.5 to 1 ug underwent reverse transcription with random hexamers. MiXCR, applied by TCRdb to the immunoSEQ multiplex PCR reads, yields one record per CDR3 protein. The sample records 300,000 or so distinct CDR3 sequences, about 92% being singletons. Sample: CD4+ T cells from PBMCs. The receptors derive from a human donor with multiple sclerosis.

The chain employs TRBV18 and TRBJ1-5; a possible D gene is TRBD1 (5 bases). The germline V and J ends were trimmed by 6 bases and 1 base, with 13 bases remaining between them. The CDR3 covers 15 residues. Germline assignment: CDR1 KGHSH and CDR2 LQKENI. The CDR3 nucleotides read TGTGCCAGCTCCCCTTCTGGGGGGAGCAATCAGCCCCAGCATTTT. Its protein product is CASSPSGGSNQPQHF. The whole variable domain, filled in from reference TRBV18 and TRBJ1-5, reads NAGVMQNPRHLVRRRGQEARLRCSPMKGHSHVYWYRQLPEEGLKFMVYLQKENIIDESGMPKERFSAEFPKEGPSILRIQQVVRGDSAAYFCASSPSGGSNQPQHFGDGTRLSIL.

The CDR3 DNA sequence: TGTGCCAGCAGCTTCGGACAGATTAACACTGAAGCTTTCTTT. This codes for CASSFGQINTEAFF. The chain combines TRBV12-3 or TRBV12-4 with TRBJ1-1, with D possibly TRBD1 on 6 matching bases. V lost 6 bases and J lost 2, with 13 bases in between. The CDR3 runs 14 residues.

V gene TRBV2 combines with J gene TRBJ2-7; D gene unclear. The length of the CDR3 is 13 residues. The V gene's germline CDR1 is SNHLY and CDR2 FYNNEI. V was clipped by 6 bases and J by 0 bases, with 9 bases between them. The CDR3 loop is CASRTGPSYEQYF. In DNA form, the CDR3 reads TGTGCCAGCAGGACGGGTCCCTCCTACGAGCAGTACTTC.

This chain uses TRBV24-1 with TRBJ2-1, with 7 nucleotides matching TRBD2. CDR3 length: 15 amino acids. V was pared by 3 bases and J by 6 bases, with 7 bases of the junction left unmatched. Germline V gene lookup returns CDR1 KGHDR and CDR2 SFDVKD. CDR3 protein: CATSDPSGPSNEQFF. In DNA form, the CDR3 reads TGTGCCACCAGTGATCCTAGCGGCCCGAGCAATGAGCAGTTCTTC.

J is TRBJ2-1 and V is TRBV4-1; 9 bases agree with TRBD1. CDR3 size: 15 residues. V was clipped by 3 bases and J by 7 bases; unmatched bases: 7. Germline-derived CDR1 and CDR2 are MGHRA and YSYEKL. The CDR3 sequence is CASSQTGTGFNEQFF. The DNA for the CDR3 is TGCGCCAGCAGCCAGACCGGGACAGGGTTTAATGAGCAGTTCTTC.

V usage is TRBV5-6 and J usage is TRBJ2-1; D is possibly TRBD2 (5 bases). The CDR3 totals 16 residues. Germline V gene sequence: CDR1 SGHDT, CDR2 YYEEEE. Trimming stripped 4 bases from V and 7 bases from J, with 21 bases between. In nucleotides, the CDR3 is TGTGCCAGCAGCAAGTCCTGGCGGTCGGGGATGAATGAGCAGTTCTTC. Protein: CASSKSWRSGMNEQFF. The whole variable domain, remainder taken from reference TRBV5-6 and TRBJ2-1, is DAGVTQSPTHLIKTRGQQVTLRCSPKSGHDTVSWYQQALGQGPQFIFQYYEEEERQRGNFPDRFSGHQFPNYSSELNVNALLLGDSALYLCASSKSWRSGMNEQFFGPGTRLTVL.

The V and J genes are TRBV4-1 and TRBJ1-2; D not resolved. Trimming took off 0 bases at V and 4 bases at J, with 12 bases between the two ends. Germline CDR1 and CDR2: MGHRA and YSYEKL. This CDR3 region has 15 residues. CDR3 loop: CASSQDPRGIYGYTF. In DNA form, the CDR3 reads TGCGCCAGCAGCCAAGACCCTCGCGGAATCTATGGCTACACCTTC.

The V gene is TRBV2, the J gene TRBJ1-5, with D uncertain. CDR1 and CDR2 (germline): SNHLY, FYNNEI. Trimming stripped 5 bases from V and 1 base from J, with 12 bases between. The CDR3 is 15 amino acids. DNA for the CDR3: TGTGCCAGCAGTCCCGATGCCACCAGCAATCAGCCCCAGCATTTT. Residues: CASSPDATSNQPQHF.

CDR3 DNA sequence: TGTGCCAGCAGTGTCAACAATGAGCAGTTCTTC. Protein: CASSVNNEQFF. The chain employs TRBV6-1 and TRBJ2-1; D ambiguous. CDR1 MNHNS and CDR2 SASEGT come from the germline V gene. This CDR3 comprises 11 residues. V gave up 4 bases and J gave up 5 bases, with 3 bases separating them.

The gene calls are TRBV5-5 and TRBJ1-1; 10 bases match TRBD1. CDR1 and CDR2 from the germline V gene are SGHKS and YYEKEE (reference sequence). Trimming removed 7 bases from V and 3 bases from J; junction bases left unmatched: 12. The CDR3 consists of 16 residues. CDR3 amino acids: CASHRGTGAWDTEAFF. In DNA form, the CDR3 reads TGTGCCAGCCATAGGGGGACAGGGGCCTGGGACACTGAAGCTTTCTTT.

The J gene is TRBJ1-2, the V gene TRBV25-1; 7 positions match TRBD1. Looked up from germline, CDR1 is MGHDK and CDR2 is SYGVNS. The junction had 13 bases not matched to a gene; V was cut back by 4 bases and J by 5 bases. CDR3 length: 16 amino acids. CDR3 protein: CASSVTRPGGDYGYTF. The CDR3 coding sequence is TGTGCCAGCAGTGTTACCCGCCCAGGGGGGGATTATGGCTACACCTTC.

The chain couples TRBV30 to TRBJ2-3; a weak D match, TRBD2 (5 bases). The ends were cut back, 4 bases at V and 6 bases at J, with 20 bases in the middle. The germline gives CDR1 GTSNPN, CDR2 SVGIG (reference sequence). The CDR3 has 15 residues. The CDR3 DNA reads as TGTGCCTGGACCGTAGACTATCTTCTTGGGGATACGCAGTATTTT. Its protein is CAWTVDYLLGDTQYF.

This chain connects TRBV7-8 to TRBJ2-1; TRBD2 matches 10 bases. After removal of 3 bases from V and 9 bases from J, the junction contained 14 bases not matched to a gene. CDR1 is SGHVS and CDR2 is FQNEAQ in the germline V gene. The CDR3 length is 17 residues. The CDR3 DNA follows: TGTGCCAGCAGCTTGGGTAGCGGGAGGCCAGGCGACACTGAGCAGTTCTTC. It translates to CASSLGSGRPGDTEQFF.

The chain employs TRBV29-1 and TRBJ2-7, with 14 bases fitting TRBD2. CDR1 is SQVTM, CDR2 ANQGSEA, per germline. J gave up 2 bases and V 4 bases, and 1 base lay outside the gene matches. This CDR3 comprises 14 residues. The CDR3 nucleotides read TGCAGCGTTGGACTAGCGGGGGGGCCCTACGAGCAGTACTTC. This translates into CSVGLAGGPYEQYF.

The rearrangement uses TRBV2 and TRBJ2-5; D perhaps matches TRBD2 (5 bases). Per germline, CDR1 SNHLY and CDR2 FYNNEI. This CDR3 has 15 residues. The V and J ends lost 9 bases and 3 bases respectively, with 20 bases between them. CDR3 loop: CARAKVQRTEETQYF. DNA for the CDR3: TGTGCCAGAGCAAAGGTTCAGCGGACCGAAGAGACCCAGTACTTC. Variable domain in full (rest from reference TRBV2 and TRBJ2-5): EPEVTQTPSHQVTQMGQEVILRCVPISNHLYFYWYRQILGQKVEFLVSFYNNEISEKSEIFDDQFSVERPDGSNFTLKIRSTKLEDSAMYFCARAKVQRTEETQYFGPGTRLLVL.

This clonotype was picked up one time. This chain links TRBV9 with TRBJ2-5; 10 bases align to TRBD2. The CDR3 loop spans 17 amino acids. V lost 2 bases to trimming and J lost 4 bases; unmatched junction nucleotides: 11. Germline V CDR1 and CDR2: SGDLS, YYNGEE. CDR3 in amino acids: CASSVTSGGAGTETQYF. For the CDR3, the DNA is TGTGCCAGCAGCGTCACCAGCGGGGGGGCCGGTACAGAGACCCAGTACTTC.

The chain combines TRBV3-1 with TRBJ1-2; D unclear. Per germline, CDR1 LGHDT and CDR2 YNNKEL (reference sequence). CDR3 length: 13 amino acids. Trimming cost V 4 bases and J 6 bases, with 12 bases left between them. CDR3 DNA sequence: TGTGCCAGCAGCCTAGGGCGGAGAGATGGCTACACCTTC. The encoded protein is CASSLGRRDGYTF.

This chain joins TRBV3-1 and TRBJ2-3, with 8 bases matching TRBD1. Germline V gene lookup returns CDR1 LGHDT and CDR2 YNNKEL (reference sequence). The junction had 4 bases not matched to a gene; V was cut back by 2 bases and J by 3 bases. There are 15 residues in the CDR3. This chain's CDR3 is CASSQPGDRTDTQYF. DNA for the CDR3: TGTGCCAGCAGCCAACCCGGGGACAGGACAGATACGCAGTATTTT.

The chain uses TRBV19 and TRBJ2-1; D perhaps matches TRBD2 (6 bases). V was pared by 7 bases and J by 3 bases, with 16 bases between. Germline V gives CDR1 LNHDA, CDR2 SQIVND (reference sequence). The CDR3 contains 15 residues. CDR3 sequence: CASTSAGVYYNEQFF. CDR3 in DNA: TGTGCCAGTACCTCAGCGGGTGTATACTACAATGAGCAGTTCTTC.

The J gene is TRBJ1-3, the V gene TRBV4-3, with D unclear. This CDR3 spans 15 amino acids. Looked up from germline, CDR1 is LGHNA and CDR2 is YSLEER. Trimming stripped 1 base from V and 0 bases from J, with 7 bases between. CDR3 sequence (DNA): TGCGCCAGCAGCCAAGTATGGTACTCTGGAAACACCATATATTTT. The encoded protein is CASSQVWYSGNTIYF.

The rearrangement joins TRBV7-8 to TRBJ1-2, with D uncertain. Trimming shortened V by 4 bases and J by 4 bases, and 7 bases separated the two germline ends. The CDR3 has 12 residues. CDR1 and CDR2 (germline): SGHVS, FQNEAQ. CDR3 nucleotides: TGTGCCAGCAGCTCAGCCCCCTATGGCTACACCTTC. Encoded protein: CASSSAPYGYTF.

The chain carries TRBV12-3 or TRBV12-4 and TRBJ2-1; weak D call: TRBD2 (7 bases). The length of the CDR3 is 14 residues. Between the trimmed V and J ends, which lost 1 base and 14 bases, there was a span of 18 bases. CDR3 region: CASSLEGRGGRKFF. The CDR3 coding sequence is TGTGCCAGCAGTTTAGAAGGGAGGGGGGGGAGAAAGTTCTTC.

The V and J genes are TRBV7-9 and TRBJ2-1; D uncertain. The CDR3 spans 14 residues. Per the germline V gene, CDR1 is SEHNR and CDR2 is FQNEAQ (reference sequence). With 2 bases removed from V and 4 bases from J, the gap between germline ends came to 9 bases. The CDR3 region has the DNA TGTGCCAGCAGCTTACCCCTGAGATACAATGAGCAGTTCTTC. Its translation: CASSLPLRYNEQFF. Full variable domain (missing parts from reference TRBV7-9 and TRBJ2-1): DTGVSQNPRHKITKRGQNVTFRCDPISEHNRLYWYRQTLGQGPEFLTYFQNEAQLEKSRLLSDRFSAERPKGSFSTLEIQRTEQGDSAMYLCASSLPLRYNEQFFGPGTRLTVL.

This clonotype was observed a few times. The chain employs TRBV19 and TRBJ1-5; no reliable D call. There are 13 residues in the CDR3. V was shortened by 3 bases and J by 3 bases, with 6 bases between the two germline ends. Per the germline V gene, CDR1 is LNHDA and CDR2 is SQIVND (reference sequence). The CDR3 nucleotides read TGTGCCAGTAGTATTACCCTCAATCAGCCCCAGCATTTT. This sequence encodes CASSITLNQPQHF.

The chain joins TRBV30 to TRBJ2-5; D is possibly TRBD2 (6 bases). The germline CDR1 and CDR2 sequences are GTSNPN and SVGIG (reference sequence). CDR3 length: 12 amino acids. V was trimmed by 3 bases and J by 5 bases, leaving 10 bases between them. The CDR3 loop is CAWRGLVETQYF. The CDR3 DNA is TGTGCCTGGAGGGGACTCGTTGAGACCCAGTACTTC.

V usage is TRBV9 and J usage is TRBJ1-1; D might be TRBD1 (6 bases). The CDR3 totals 15 residues. Germline V gives CDR1 SGDLS, CDR2 YYNGEE. V was trimmed by 5 bases and J by 4 bases, leaving 18 bases between them. The CDR3 DNA reads TGTGCCAGCAGTGACCTCACAGGGCTGGGCACTGAAGCTTTCTTT. This translates into CASSDLTGLGTEAFF.

The genes are TRBV5-4 and TRBJ2-3, with 12 positions matching TRBD2. Trimming took 3 bases from V and 1 from J; bases not matched to a gene: 6. Germline assignment: CDR1 SGHNT and CDR2 YYREEE (reference sequence). The length of the CDR3 is 17 residues. CDR3 residues: CASSSHRLAGGTDTQYF. CDR3 DNA: TGTGCCAGCAGCTCCCACCGACTAGCGGGGGGCACAGATACGCAGTATTTT.